Below, 9 T cell receptor beta chains from the same sample are listed, as sequenced in a study of shared clonotypes between healthy human individuals. The table came from immunoSEQ multiplex PCR; TCRdb's copy has only in-frame clones and leaves some out. The repertoire holds some 2,100,000 clones, with approximately 96% as singletons. The sample consisted of naive CD4+ T cells sorted from blood. Described subset: CD45RA+ positively selected. The receptor set was obtained from a young man in good health.

About this clone itself: This sample includes further DNA sequences coding for the same CDR3. The rearrangement joins TRBV2 to TRBJ1-5, with 7 bases that match TRBD1. The length of the CDR3 is 14 residues. Trimming took 4 bases from V and 2 from J; bases not matched to a gene: 2. CDR1 SNHLY and CDR2 FYNNEI come from the germline V gene. CDR3 DNA: TGTGCCAGCAGTGGACAGGGAGGCAATCAGCCCCAGCATTTT. Its translation is CASSGQGGNQPQHF.

The rearrangement links TRBV7-9 to TRBJ2-1; no definite D call. Germline V gene lookup returns CDR1 SEHNR and CDR2 FQNEAQ (reference sequence). The CDR3 loop spans 11 amino acids. Trimming removed 2 bases at V and 10 bases at J, with 6 bases between. The DNA of the CDR3 is TGTGCCAGCAGCTTATTAAAGGAGCAGTTCTTC. Amino acids: CASSLLKEQFF.

As concerns this clone: The sample holds other DNA sequences that translate to the same CDR3. The CDR3 sequence: CASSRQGAYGYTF. CDR3 bases: TGTGCCAGCAGTCGACAGGGGGCCTATGGCTACACCTTC. The gene calls are TRBV6-5 and TRBJ1-2; 10 bases agree with TRBD1. The CDR3 contains 13 residues. V shed 5 bases, J shed 4 bases, and the junction held 1 base outside the gene matches. In germline, CDR1 is MNHEY, CDR2 SVGAGI.

V usage is TRBV9 and J usage is TRBJ2-3; TRBD1 matches 8 bases. Germline V lookup: CDR1 SGDLS, CDR2 YYNGEE. CDR3 length: 18 amino acids. V was pared by 4 bases and J by 2 bases, with 15 bases of the junction left unmatched. The CDR3 region has the DNA TGTGCCAGCAGCCCCCCTCCCGGGCGACAGGGGTTCACAGATACGCAGTATTTT. It translates to CASSPPPGRQGFTDTQYF.

The V call is TRBV5-4, the J call TRBJ2-5; 7 bases are a match to TRBD2. The CDR3 sequence is 13 residues long. Losses at the gene ends were 0 bases for V and 5 bases for J; bases not matched to a gene: 1. Germline V gene sequence: CDR1 SGHNT, CDR2 YYREEE (reference sequence). The CDR3 region is CASSLGGSETQYF. CDR3 nucleotides: TGTGCCAGCAGCTTGGGCGGGAGTGAGACCCAGTACTTC.

The chain links TRBV6-1 to TRBJ2-7; tentative D call: TRBD1 (6 bases). CDR3 size: 14 residues. Germline V gives CDR1 MNHNS, CDR2 SASEGT. V was cut by 6 bases and J by 2 bases, with 14 bases left in between. The CDR3, as DNA: TGTGCCAGCAGACCCGGGACAACTACCTACGAGCAGTACTTC. Protein: CASRPGTTTYEQYF.

The chain is built from TRBV2 and TRBJ1-1; weak D call: TRBD1 (6 bases). CDR3 length: 15 residues. Germline V gene sequence: CDR1 SNHLY, CDR2 FYNNEI. The V gene lost 6 bases and the J gene lost 7 bases, with 21 bases spanning the gap. CDR3 protein: CASREQGLRNHEAFF. Here the CDR3 DNA reads TGTGCCAGCAGGGAACAGGGTCTTCGAAATCATGAAGCTTTCTTT.

The chain links TRBV10-1 to TRBJ2-3; D ambiguous. Germline V gene sequence: CDR1 WNHNN, CDR2 SYGVQD (reference sequence). V lost 2 bases to trimming and J lost 6 bases, with 6 bases between them. The CDR3 length is 12 residues. The CDR3 sequence: CASSEMGDTQYF. The CDR3, as DNA: TGCGCCAGCAGTGAGATGGGGGATACGCAGTATTTT.

This chain uses TRBV5-1 with TRBJ1-2, with a possible D match to TRBD1 (5 bases). This CDR3 has 13 residues. The V end was cut by 1 base, the J end by 4 bases, with 8 bases between. Per the germline V gene, CDR1 is SGHRS and CDR2 is YFSETQ. The CDR3 nucleotides read TGCGCCAGCAGCTTGCCGGACATCTATGGCTACACCTTC. Protein: CASSLPDIYGYTF.